This TCR beta chain stems from a study of CD8+ T cells in alopecia areata. Across the whole study: Twice a day, 5 to 10 mg of oral tofacitinib was administered to treated patients.

The treatment denotes: oral pan-JAK inhibitor, 5-10 mg twice daily. Lesional scalp tissue (obtained by punch biopsy) and peripheral blood were collected from alopecia areata patients. The CDR3 is 14 residues long. The V gene's germline CDR1 is SGHRS and CDR2 YFSETQ. V was cut by 0 bases and J by 7 bases, with 14 bases left in between. RNA extraction and reverse transcription yielded cDNA as sequencing template. Assay: immunoSEQ multiplex PCR; the TCRdb copy retains only in-frame clones and omits some. In the table there are approximately 100,000 clones, roughly 56% of which are singletons. The starting material was CD8+ T cells sorted from blood, obtained at week 56, from a patient treated with tofacitinib. The receptor's source is a human donor with alopecia areata. V and J are TRBV5-1 and TRBJ2-7, with D maybe TRBD1 (5 bases). This CDR3 reads CASSLASRVWEQYF. The CDR3 DNA is TGCGCCAGCAGCTTGGCGAGCAGGGTTTGGGAGCAGTACTTC. Looking up the rest from reference TRBV5-1 and TRBJ2-7 gives the full variable domain: KAGVTQTPRYLIKTRGQQVTLSCSPISGHRSVSWYQQTPGQGLQFLFEYFSETQRNKGNFPGRFSGRQFSNSRSEMNVSTLELGDSALYLCASSLASRVWEQYFGPGTRLTVT.